The sequence of this T cell receptor (beta chain) was determined in a study of T cell responses to AZD1222 COVID-19 vaccine. Trimming pared 0 bases from V and 6 bases from J, leaving 9 bases between. From germline, CDR1 is LGHNA and CDR2 YNFKEQ. The CDR3 length is 14 residues. In the case of this clone: The antigen remains unidentified.

General observations from the study: Among the donors, most were white British and more were female, and clonal diversity was possibly underestimated. Spike-specific TCR breadth and depth rose after two AZD1222 doses. Repertoires were obtained solely post-peak T cell response. Baseline seropositivity occurred in only a handful of AZD1222 recipients.

TCRdb keeps only in-frame clones here, not all; method: immunoSEQ multiplex PCR. The table lists 120,000 to 150,000 clones, roughly nine tenths of them singletons. The sequence came from an adult who received the AZD1222 COVID-19 vaccine. The V call is TRBV4-2, the J call TRBJ1-5; D ambiguous. Sequences were derived from peripheral blood, sampled 28 days after the second AZD1222 dose. The CDR3 is CASSQEAGSQPQHF. The CDR3 DNA is TGTGCCAGCAGCCAAGAAGCTGGAAGTCAGCCCCAGCATTTT.